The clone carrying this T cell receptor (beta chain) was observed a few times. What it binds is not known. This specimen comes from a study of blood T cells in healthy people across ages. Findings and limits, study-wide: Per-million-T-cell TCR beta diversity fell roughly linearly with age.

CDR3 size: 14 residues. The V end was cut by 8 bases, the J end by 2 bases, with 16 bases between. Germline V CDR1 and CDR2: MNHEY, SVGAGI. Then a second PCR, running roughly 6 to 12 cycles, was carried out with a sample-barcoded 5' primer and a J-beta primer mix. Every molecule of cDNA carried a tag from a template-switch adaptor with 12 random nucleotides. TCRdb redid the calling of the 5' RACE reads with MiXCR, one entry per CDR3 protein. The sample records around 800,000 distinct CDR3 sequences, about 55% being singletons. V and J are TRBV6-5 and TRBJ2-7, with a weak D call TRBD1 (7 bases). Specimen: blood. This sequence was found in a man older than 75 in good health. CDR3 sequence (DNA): TGTGCCAGCGGTTCCCGGGGGACAGCCTACGAGCAGTACTTC. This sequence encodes CASGSRGTAYEQYF.